This TCR beta chain was sequenced in a study of T cell repertoires in cytomegalovirus infection. Trimming stripped 5 bases from V and 5 bases from J, with 18 bases between. This CDR3 region has 15 residues. CDR1 is SGHTA and CDR2 is FQGNSA in the germline V gene. Study findings and constraints: HLA-C-restricted CMV clonotypes gave the most frequent clonotype in two of eight donors.

Turning to this clonotype: Its antigen is unknown.

TCRdb re-called the reads through MiXCR, storing one row per CDR3 protein. Among more than 250,000 distinct CDR3 sequences listed, roughly 25% were seen once. This receptor was taken from a human donor in good health (CMV status not recorded). Some clones in this sample may be carry-over from other donors' samples. This material consisted of cultured PBMCs, taken from culture after CMV antigen stimulation. The chain uses TRBV7-2 and TRBJ1-1, with D perhaps matching TRBD1 (6 bases). The CDR3 DNA reads as TGTGCCAGCAGCAGTACTACAGGGTTTGTTACTGAAGCTTTCTTT. This sequence encodes CASSSTTGFVTEAFF.